This T cell receptor beta chain is from a study of T cell repertoires in cytomegalovirus infection. Study-wide background: Carrying CMV and the relevant HLA type showed in public TCR beta signatures.

Study observations and caveats: HLA-C-restricted, CMV-specific TCR beta clonotypes were dominant ex vivo.

TCRdb fed the reads into MiXCR, producing one record per CDR3 protein. The repertoire includes 450,000 to 650,000 distinct CDR3 sequences, around 27% of them detected once, and approximately 13% sits in the top ten. Germline V gene sequence: CDR1 MNHEY, CDR2 SVGEGT. Trimming removed 2 bases at V and 5 bases at J, with 13 bases between. CDR3 length: 15 residues. Note on this clonotype: Its antigen is undetermined.

Sample: PBMCs. This TCR derives from a human donor in good health (CMV status not recorded). Some clones in this sample may be carry-over from other donors' samples. This rearrangement joins TRBV6-2 or TRBV6-3 to TRBJ1-5; tentatively, D is TRBD1 (5 bases). CDR3 sequence: CASSYRRRGDQPQHF. The CDR3 DNA reads TGTGCCAGCAGTTACCGGCGCAGAGGGGATCAGCCCCAGCATTTT.